This entry describes one TCR beta chain. Its target is unknown. Germline CDR1 and CDR2: MRHNA and SNTAGT. Losses at the gene ends were 6 bases for V and 5 bases for J; bases not matched to a gene: 2. The CDR3 is 13 amino acids. From the 120-subject validation cohort, which was separate from the approximately 670-subject first cohort, the donors were drawn. This record belongs to a study of cytomegalovirus exposure and HLA in healthy donors. Study-wide context: The 100 to 150 validation repertoires and the approximately 640 first-cohort repertoires shared a platform, a later analysis reported.

Sequencing was performed with immunoSEQ multiplex PCR; in TCRdb, only in-frame clones are kept and a portion is missing. This table has under 95,000 clones, approximately 91% appearing once. General observations from the study: Overall, roughly 150 TCR beta chains were annotated as cytomegalovirus-associated.

This receptor was identified in a man between 25 and 39 years old in good health and CMV-seronegative. Sequencing input: PBMCs. The chain has TRBV6-4 and TRBJ1-5; 9 bases fit TRBD1. The CDR3 region has the DNA TGTGCCAGCAGCCGGGACAGGGATCAGCCCCAGCATTTT. Amino acid sequence: CASSRDRDQPQHF.